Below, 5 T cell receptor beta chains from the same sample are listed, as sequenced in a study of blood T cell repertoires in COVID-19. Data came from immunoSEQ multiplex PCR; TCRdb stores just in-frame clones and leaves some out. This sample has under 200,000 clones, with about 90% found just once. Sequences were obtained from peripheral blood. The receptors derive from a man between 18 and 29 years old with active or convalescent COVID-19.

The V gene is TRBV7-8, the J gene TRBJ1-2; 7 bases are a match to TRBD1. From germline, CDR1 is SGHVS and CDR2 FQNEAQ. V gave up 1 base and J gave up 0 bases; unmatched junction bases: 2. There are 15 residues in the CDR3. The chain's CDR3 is CASSLVGGPNYGYTF. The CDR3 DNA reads TGTGCCAGCAGCTTAGTAGGGGGCCCTAACTATGGCTACACCTTC.

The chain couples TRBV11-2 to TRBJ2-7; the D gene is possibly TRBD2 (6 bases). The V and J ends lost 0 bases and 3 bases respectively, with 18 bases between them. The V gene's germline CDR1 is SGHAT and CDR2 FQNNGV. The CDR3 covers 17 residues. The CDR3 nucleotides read TGTGCCAGCAGCTTAGATCGGCAAGGGCTAGCGTACTACGAGCAGTACTTC. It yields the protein CASSLDRQGLAYYEQYF.

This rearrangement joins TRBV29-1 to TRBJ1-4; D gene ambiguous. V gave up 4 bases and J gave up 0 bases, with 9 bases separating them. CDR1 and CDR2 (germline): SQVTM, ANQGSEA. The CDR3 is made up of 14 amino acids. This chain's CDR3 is CSVGHGATNEKLFF. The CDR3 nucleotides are TGCAGCGTTGGGCATGGTGCAACTAATGAAAAACTGTTTTTT.

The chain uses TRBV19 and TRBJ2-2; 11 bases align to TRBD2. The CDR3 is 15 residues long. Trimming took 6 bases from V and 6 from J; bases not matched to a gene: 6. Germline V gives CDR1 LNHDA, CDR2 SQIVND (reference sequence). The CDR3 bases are TGTGCCAGTAGCATTAGCGGGGGGGCCGCCGGGGAGCTGTTTTTT. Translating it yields CASSISGGAAGELFF.

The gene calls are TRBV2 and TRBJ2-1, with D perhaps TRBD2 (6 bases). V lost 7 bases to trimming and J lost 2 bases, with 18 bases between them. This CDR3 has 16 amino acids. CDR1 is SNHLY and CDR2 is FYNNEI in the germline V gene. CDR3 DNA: TGTGCCAGCAAGGCAGGGACTCGGGAACCCTACAATGAGCAGTTCTTC. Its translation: CASKAGTREPYNEQFF.